Each of the 17 T cell receptor beta chains below was sequenced from the same sample in a study of blood T cell repertoires in COVID-19. Repertoires were generated with immunoSEQ multiplex PCR, while TCRdb's copy carries only in-frame clones and drops some. The sample includes 100,000 to 150,000 clones, 86% of them seen just once. The sequenced material came from peripheral blood. These receptors originate from a woman aged 65 to 85 with COVID-19, enrolled during active disease.

This clone was found once. V and J are TRBV7-9 and TRBJ2-5, with D maybe TRBD2 (5 bases). V lost 5 bases and J 7 bases, leaving 17 bases between the germline ends. This CDR3 comprises 14 residues. Germline assignment: CDR1 SEHNR and CDR2 FQNEAQ (reference sequence). CDR3 residues: CASSPGRHRGTQYF. CDR3 DNA: TGTGCCAGCAGCCCCGGGCGGCACCGGGGGACCCAGTACTTC.

The chain links TRBV11-2 to TRBJ1-2; D possibly corresponds to TRBD1 (5 bases). Germline CDR1 reads SGHAT; CDR2 reads FQNNGV. The CDR3 is 16 residues long. V was trimmed by 6 bases and J by 0 bases, leaving 17 bases between them. CDR3 protein: CASSHHRRASNYGYTF. Written as DNA, the CDR3 is TGTGCCAGCAGTCACCATCGCAGGGCCTCTAACTATGGCTACACCTTC.

This sequence joins TRBV11-2 and TRBJ1-1; D gene uncertain. V was shortened by 2 bases and J by 4 bases, with 20 bases between the two germline ends. In germline, CDR1 is SGHAT, CDR2 FQNNGV. There are 17 residues in the CDR3. CDR3 amino acids: CASSLLWSVSGRTEAFF. The DNA for the CDR3 is TGTGCCAGCAGCTTACTCTGGTCAGTAAGTGGTCGCACTGAAGCTTTCTTT.

This clone showed up just once. This sequence joins TRBV4-2 and TRBJ1-5; 9 nucleotides match TRBD1. Germline CDR1 LGHNA, CDR2 YNFKEQ. CDR3 length: 16 amino acids. With 4 bases clipped from V and 6 bases from J, the junction kept 10 bases outside the gene matches. The CDR3 region has the DNA TGTGCCAGCAGCCGGGGGGCCCGGGACAGGGTTCAGCCCCAGCATTTT. Protein product: CASSRGARDRVQPQHF.

J is TRBJ1-1 and V is TRBV5-8; no definite D call. Trimming cost V 4 bases and J 2 bases, with 12 bases left between them. Germline assignment: CDR1 SGHTS and CDR2 YDEGEE. The CDR3 is 14 residues long. The CDR3 DNA reads TGTGCCAGCAGCCTAGGAAGAGAAAACACTGAAGCTTTCTTT. Protein product: CASSLGRENTEAFF.

V and J are TRBV4-1 and TRBJ2-3, with D possibly matching TRBD2 (5 bases). Germline CDR1 reads MGHRA; CDR2 reads YSYEKL. Deletions cut 4 bases from V and 2 bases from J, with 16 bases between. CDR3 size: 16 residues. This CDR3 is CASSLEVGGSTDTQYF. As DNA, the CDR3 is TGCGCCAGCAGCCTGGAGGTAGGAGGTTCCACAGATACGCAGTATTTT.

J is TRBJ1-3 and V is TRBV7-9; D is uncertain. CDR1 and CDR2 (germline): SEHNR, FQNEAQ (reference sequence). The V end was cut by 1 base, the J end by 0 bases, with 10 bases between. CDR3 length: 16 residues. The CDR3 spells CASSLDTYPSGNTIYF. The CDR3, as DNA: TGTGCCAGCAGCTTAGACACGTATCCCTCTGGAAACACCATATATTTT.

V is TRBV11-2 and J is TRBJ2-4, with 8 bases fitting TRBD2. V gave up 5 bases and J gave up 8 bases; unmatched junction bases: 14. CDR3 length: 16 residues. CDR1 is SGHAT, CDR2 FQNNGV, per germline. CDR3 sequence (DNA): TGTGCCAGCAGCCAAGCTCGTCGCGGGGGGCTGGACATTCAGTACTTC. Its translation: CASSQARRGGLDIQYF.

The CDR3 loop reads CAIGQTNYGYTF. The CDR3 DNA reads as TGTGCCATTGGACAGACGAACTATGGCTACACCTTC. The chain uses TRBV19 and TRBJ1-2, with a possible D match to TRBD1 (6 bases). Between the trimmed V and J ends, which lost 10 bases and 2 bases, there was a span of 11 bases. Germline V gives CDR1 LNHDA, CDR2 SQIVND (reference sequence). The CDR3 is made up of 12 amino acids.

The V gene is TRBV21-1, the J gene TRBJ1-4; the listed D gene, TRBD1, was not tested against the DNA. TRBV21-1 is noted as a pseudogene. CDR3 length: 15 residues. CDR3 DNA sequence: TGTGCCAGCAGCCGCGGACAGGGAGTATGTGAAAAACTGTTTTTT. Translating gives CASSRGQGVCEKLFF.

J is TRBJ1-2 and V is TRBV7-2; D possibly corresponds to TRBD1 (6 bases). Germline assignment: CDR1 SGHTA and CDR2 FQGNSA. The CDR3 extends over 15 amino acids. V was shortened by 0 bases and J by 2 bases, with 10 bases between the two germline ends. The CDR3 DNA follows: TGTGCCAGCAGCTTAGCCCGGGGACAAAACTATGGCTACACCTTC. It specifies CASSLARGQNYGYTF.

This chain connects TRBV5-4 to TRBJ2-1; D is ambiguous. Germline loops: CDR1 SGHNT, CDR2 YYREEE (reference sequence). The CDR3 is 14 amino acids. Deletions cut 2 bases from V and 4 bases from J, with 10 bases between. The CDR3 protein is CASSFEQFYNEQFF. The DNA for the CDR3 is TGTGCCAGCAGCTTTGAACAGTTTTACAATGAGCAGTTCTTC.

This chain uses TRBV30 with TRBJ2-6; TRBD2 is a possible D gene (7 bases). Germline loops: CDR1 GTSNPN, CDR2 SVGIG (reference sequence). V lost 4 bases, J lost 6 bases, and 10 bases lay in between. The CDR3 consists of 13 residues. The CDR3 protein is CAWTRGAANVLTF. The DNA of the CDR3 is TGTGCCTGGACACGGGGGGCGGCCAACGTCCTGACTTTC.

The chain couples TRBV4-1 to TRBJ1-5, with a weak D call TRBD1 (5 bases). Germline CDR1 MGHRA, CDR2 YSYEKL. There are 19 residues in the CDR3. Deletions cut 0 bases from V and 0 bases from J, with 18 bases between. CDR3 nucleotides: TGCGCCAGCAGCCAAGAATGGGGTAGAGGGACTTATAGCAATCAGCCCCAGCATTTT. It is translated as CASSQEWGRGTYSNQPQHF.

The chain has TRBV10-3 and TRBJ2-1; 15 positions agree with TRBD2. Losses at the gene ends were 4 bases for V and 9 bases for J; bases not matched to a gene: 7. The CDR3 consists of 16 residues. Germline assignment: CDR1 ENHRY and CDR2 SYGVKD. The CDR3 DNA is TGTGCCATCAGTGCCGGGACTAGCGGGGGGCGGGGTGAGCAGTTCTTC. This sequence encodes CAISAGTSGGRGEQFF.

The chain carries TRBV2 and TRBJ2-2; TRBD2 matches at 7 bases. The CDR3 length is 11 residues. Per the germline V gene, CDR1 is SNHLY and CDR2 is FYNNEI. Germline trimming cut 9 bases from V and 5 bases from J; bases unmatched to any gene: 0. Written as DNA, the CDR3 is TGTGCCAGTAGCGGGACCGGGGAGCTGTTTTTT. This encodes CASSGTGELFF.

The chain uses TRBV2 and TRBJ1-6, with a tentative D call TRBD1 (6 bases). The germline V gene has CDR1 SNHLY and CDR2 FYNNEI. The CDR3 extends over 14 amino acids. The germline V and J ends were trimmed by 4 bases and 10 bases, with 14 bases remaining between them. The CDR3 sequence is CASSGGQIVSPLHF. The CDR3 DNA reads TGTGCCAGCAGTGGAGGACAGATAGTGTCACCCCTCCACTTT.